This TCR beta chain came from a study of graft-versus-host responses after intestinal transplantation. Study overall: Isolated intestinal, liver-intestinal, or multivisceral transplants had been given to the recipients. Uniformly, recipients were administered anti-thymocyte globulin induction with subsequent tacrolimus and steroids for around three years.

Study-wide points: High graft-versus-host to host-versus-graft T cell clonal ratios marked allografts of patients with graft-donor macrochimerism.

Some clones are missing from TCRdb's copy, which holds only in-frame ones; the method was immunoSEQ multiplex PCR. The repertoire has roughly 38,000 clones, around 94% of them found once; the top ten carry less than 0.85%. In the case of this clone: Its antigen is not identified.

Germline-derived CDR1 and CDR2 are MGHDK and SYGVNS. The germline V and J ends were trimmed by 3 bases and 5 bases, with 7 bases remaining between them. The CDR3 spans 13 residues. The chain is built from TRBV25-1 and TRBJ2-2; no definite D call. The TCR originated in a human patient who received an intestinal transplant, so some T cells may come from the graft donor. The sequenced sample was PBMCs, obtained 16 days after intestinal transplant. The CDR3 region has the DNA TGTGCCAGCAGTGATTGGGTTACCGGGGAGCTGTTTTTT. It specifies CASSDWVTGELFF.